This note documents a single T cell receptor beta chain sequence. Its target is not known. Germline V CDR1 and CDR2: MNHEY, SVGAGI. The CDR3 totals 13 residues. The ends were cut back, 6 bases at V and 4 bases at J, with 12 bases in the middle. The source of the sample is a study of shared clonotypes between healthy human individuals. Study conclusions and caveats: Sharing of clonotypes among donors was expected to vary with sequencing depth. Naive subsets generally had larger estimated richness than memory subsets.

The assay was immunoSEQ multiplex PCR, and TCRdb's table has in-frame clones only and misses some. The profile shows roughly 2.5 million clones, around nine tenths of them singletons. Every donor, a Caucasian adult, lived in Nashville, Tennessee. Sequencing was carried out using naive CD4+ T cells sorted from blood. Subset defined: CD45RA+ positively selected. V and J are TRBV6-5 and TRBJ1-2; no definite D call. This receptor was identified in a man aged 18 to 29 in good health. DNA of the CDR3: TGTGCCAGCAGCTCTAGCGACTTCTATGGCTACACCTTC. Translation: CASSSSDFYGYTF.